This TCR beta chain was captured in a study of T cells after posttransplantation cyclophosphamide. Study-level results: Donor-recipient repertoire similarity was low at 1-2 months, rising over year one. TRB clonality was highly associated with recipient CMV seropositivity and reactivation. Blood and skin or GI T cell repertoires showed limited TRB overlap.

Cyclophosphamide on days +3 and +4 followed busulfan-fludarabine conditioning and a marrow graft. This clone was found many times. Its specificity is unknown. The germline V gene has CDR1 SGHNT and CDR2 YYREEE (reference sequence). CDR3 length: 15 amino acids. After removal of 3 bases from V and 3 bases from J, the junction contained 6 bases not matched to a gene. TCRdb's copy holds only in-frame clones and misses some; the assay was immunoSEQ multiplex PCR. The repertoire shows about 7,700 clones, none seen only once; the top ten take around 25%. The sequenced sample was PBMCs, obtained approximately 96 days after allogeneic stem cell transplant with posttransplant cyclophosphamide. The sequence came from a female patient aged 60 to 70 who received an allogeneic stem cell transplant from an unrelated donor, was CMV-positive, and had acute GVHD only. Some of the T cells might come from the graft donor. The chain joins TRBV5-4 to TRBJ2-7; 10 positions match TRBD2. CDR3 protein: CASSSRLAGDYEQYF. Written as DNA, the CDR3 is TGTGCCAGCAGCTCCCGCCTAGCGGGGGACTACGAGCAGTACTTC.